Shown below are 26 T cell receptor beta chains from a single sample sequenced in a study of neurological immune-mediated disorders. Using its own MiXCR run on the 5' RACE reads, TCRdb lists one record per CDR3 protein. The table includes some 54,000 distinct CDR3 sequences, 9.5% to 12% detected once. Regarding time point: longitudinal time-point 1 (baseline). Sequences were obtained from PBMCs. The receptors here all came from a male donor with HTLV-1-associated myelopathy (HAM/TSP).

The V call is TRBV29-1, the J call TRBJ1-2, with a tentative D call TRBD1 (5 bases). The CDR3 consists of 12 residues. Per the germline V gene, CDR1 is SQVTM and CDR2 is ANQGSEA. Deletions cut 5 bases from V and 7 bases from J, with 14 bases between. CDR3 DNA: TGCAGCGTTATCAGAGGGGAGGGTGGCTACACCTTC. It is translated as CSVIRGEGGYTF.

This clonotype was seen repeatedly, ten times or more. DNA of the CDR3: TGTGCCAGCAGTGGGCTTCCGGGACAGGGTAGCAATGAGCAGTTCTTC. Protein product: CASSGLPGQGSNEQFF. The rearrangement links TRBV6-1 to TRBJ2-1; 9 bases map to TRBD1. The ends lost 4 bases at V and 6 bases at J; junction bases unmatched: 10. The CDR3 covers 16 residues. Germline loops: CDR1 MNHNS, CDR2 SASEGT.

In its sample, this clonotype was seen many times. The V and J genes are TRBV20-1 and TRBJ1-5; D not resolved. From germline, CDR1 is DFQATT and CDR2 SNEGSKA (reference sequence). The germline V and J ends were trimmed by 0 bases and 2 bases, with 8 bases remaining between them. The CDR3 sequence is 14 residues long. CDR3 protein: CSARDRRGNQPQHF. The DNA for the CDR3 is TGCAGTGCTAGAGATAGGAGGGGCAATCAGCCCCAGCATTTT.

The sample holds many counts of this clonotype. The chain combines TRBV7-9 with TRBJ2-7; TRBD1 might be the D (6 bases). V lost 6 bases, J lost 1 base, and 16 bases lay in between. This CDR3 has 15 residues. The germline gives CDR1 SEHNR, CDR2 FQNEAQ (reference sequence). The CDR3 DNA is TGTGCCAGCAGTTACACCGGGACACCTTCCTACGAGCAGTACTTC. Translating it yields CASSYTGTPSYEQYF.

In its sample, this clonotype was seen many times. The chain couples TRBV7-9 to TRBJ1-3; TRBD1 might be the D (6 bases). Germline CDR1 and CDR2: SEHNR and FQNEAQ (reference sequence). Trimming took 5 bases from V and 0 from J, leaving 14 bases between them. This CDR3 comprises 16 residues. The CDR3: CASSPPGQASGNTIYF. CDR3 sequence (DNA): TGTGCCAGCAGCCCACCGGGACAAGCCTCTGGAAACACCATATATTTT.

This clonotype was recorded many times. The genes are TRBV3-1 and TRBJ1-3; no clear D. V lost 1 base, J lost 0 bases, and 10 bases lay in between. The CDR3 loop spans 16 amino acids. Germline V gives CDR1 LGHDT, CDR2 YNNKEL (reference sequence). The DNA of the CDR3 is TGTGCCAGCAGCCAAGGGTGGCGCGGCTCTGGAAACACCATATATTTT. As protein: CASSQGWRGSGNTIYF.

There are many counts of this clonotype. The gene calls are TRBV28 and TRBJ2-7; the match to TRBD1 covers 7 bases. J lost 3 bases, V lost 5 bases, and 13 bases had no gene match. Germline loops: CDR1 MDHEN, CDR2 SYDVKM. The CDR3 is 16 residues long. CDR3 region: CASSTKTGIKIYEQYF. CDR3 bases: TGTGCCAGCAGTACCAAGACAGGGATCAAAATCTACGAGCAGTACTTC.

This clonotype has at least ten counts. The chain is built from TRBV5-6 and TRBJ2-7; TRBD1 matches 7 bases. Losses at the gene ends were 4 bases for V and 1 base for J; bases not matched to a gene: 5. Germline V lookup: CDR1 SGHDT, CDR2 YYEEEE. The CDR3 extends over 14 amino acids. The CDR3: CASSPTGASYEQYF. CDR3 sequence (DNA): TGTGCCAGCAGCCCTACAGGGGCATCCTACGAGCAGTACTTC.

This clonotype appeared many times. The J gene is TRBJ2-3, the V gene TRBV10-3, with D maybe TRBD2 (7 bases). Trimming pared 6 bases from V and 4 bases from J, leaving 14 bases between. This CDR3 region has 14 residues. From germline, CDR1 is ENHRY and CDR2 SYGVKD. The CDR3 loop is CAIRGGGGADTQYF. As DNA, the CDR3 is TGTGCCATCAGGGGGGGCGGGGGAGCAGATACGCAGTATTTT.

This clonotype was observed many times. The rearrangement joins TRBV6-5 to TRBJ2-5; 9 nucleotides line up with TRBD1. J gave up 5 bases and V 4 bases, and 5 bases lay outside the gene matches. This CDR3 is built from 14 residues. Germline lookup yields CDR1 MNHEY and CDR2 SVGAGI. The CDR3 loop reads CASSWTGVVETQYF. DNA of the CDR3: TGTGCCAGCAGTTGGACAGGGGTAGTGGAGACCCAGTACTTC.

This clonotype was detected a few times. The rearrangement links TRBV13 to TRBJ1-4; the D gene is possibly TRBD1 (5 bases). This CDR3 comprises 17 residues. V dropped 4 bases and J dropped 7 bases, with 22 bases sitting between them. CDR1 PRHDT and CDR2 FYEKMQ come from the germline V gene (reference sequence). The CDR3 DNA reads TGTGCCAGCAGCTCGTCCGGGACCTCCGCATACGGTGAAAAACTGTTTTTT. Its translation: CASSSSGTSAYGEKLFF.

This clonotype was counted many times. V is TRBV5-1 and J is TRBJ1-2; D not resolved. CDR3 size: 16 residues. V was cut by 1 base and J by 0 bases, with 13 bases left in between. Germline CDR1 and CDR2: SGHRS and YFSETQ. The CDR3 spells CASSLMATSANYGYTF. DNA for the CDR3: TGCGCCAGCAGCTTGATGGCAACCTCAGCTAACTATGGCTACACCTTC.

This clonotype was recorded a few times. This clone may be a read error of a much larger clone one base away. CDR3 sequence: CASSASGGPQETQYF. CDR3 sequence (DNA): TGTGCCAGCAGCGCCTCCGGGGGGCCCCAAGAGACCCAGTACTTC. The chain recombines TRBV9 with TRBJ2-5; D possibly corresponds to TRBD2 (7 bases). V shed 3 bases and J shed 1 base, with 13 bases lying between them. Germline V gives CDR1 SGDLS, CDR2 YYNGEE. This CDR3 contains 15 residues.

This clonotype showed up many times. This chain joins TRBV5-5 and TRBJ1-4; no clear D gene. CDR1 and CDR2 (germline): SGHKS, YYEKEE (reference sequence). V was trimmed by 1 base and J by 7 bases, leaving 11 bases between them. The CDR3 runs to 14 residues. The CDR3 DNA follows: TGTGCCAGCAGCTTGCTTTTAGGAAGTGAAAAACTGTTTTTT. This encodes CASSLLLGSEKLFF. Using reference TRBV5-5 and TRBJ1-4 for the parts outside the CDR3, the full variable domain is DAGVTQSPTHLIKTRGQQVTLRCSPISGHKSVSWYQQVLGQGPQFIFQYYEKEERGRGNFPDRFSARQFPNYSSELNVNALLLGDSALYLCASSLLLGSEKLFFGSGTQLSVL.

Comments on this clonotype: It may be a read error: a sequence one base away is much more abundant. No conserved phenylalanine or tryptophan ends this CDR3, so it is likely a read error. The J gene is TRBJ1-1, the V gene TRBV20-1; no clear D gene. With 5 bases removed from V and 7 bases from J, the gap between germline ends came to 11 bases. Germline V gene sequence: CDR1 DFQATT, CDR2 SNEGSKA (reference sequence). The CDR3 runs to 11 residues. The CDR3 DNA reads as TGCAGTGCTTCGCGACGGCTTGAAGCTTTCTCT. This sequence encodes CSASRRLEAFS.

The sample holds many counts of this clonotype. J is TRBJ1-1 and V is TRBV12-3 or TRBV12-4, with D possibly being TRBD1 (5 bases). The CDR3 contains 15 residues. Trimming took off 2 bases at V and 4 bases at J, with 14 bases between the two ends. The DNA for the CDR3 is TGTGCCAGCAGTTTACGTCAGGGTAGGGGCACTGAAGCTTTCTTT. This gives the protein CASSLRQGRGTEAFF.

The chain has TRBV4-1 and TRBJ1-2, with D perhaps TRBD1 (6 bases). The CDR3 loop spans 15 amino acids. V was trimmed by 2 bases and J by 4 bases, leaving 14 bases between them. The germline V gene encodes CDR1 MGHRA and CDR2 YSYEKL. DNA of the CDR3: TGCGCCAGCAGCCAACAAAGCGGGGGCCTCTATGGCTACACCTTC. The encoded protein is CASSQQSGGLYGYTF.

This clonotype was detected many times. The rearrangement joins TRBV6-1 to TRBJ2-7; D might be TRBD1 or TRBD2, each matching 5 bases. Germline V gene sequence: CDR1 MNHNS, CDR2 SASEGT. V lost 6 bases and J 0 bases, leaving 12 bases between the germline ends. This CDR3 spans 14 amino acids. For the CDR3, the DNA is TGTGCCAGCAGACCGGGACCGAGCTCCTACGAGCAGTACTTC. Translated: CASRPGPSSYEQYF.

In its sample, this clonotype was seen many times. The CDR3 DNA is TGTGCCAGCAGCCTCACTAGCGGGGGGCCAGATACGCAGTATTTT. Its protein is CASSLTSGGPDTQYF. J is TRBJ2-3 and V is TRBV12-3 or TRBV12-4; 12 nucleotides align to TRBD2. V lost 6 bases to trimming and J lost 4 bases; unmatched junction nucleotides: 5. The CDR3 totals 15 residues.

In this sample, this clonotype turned up many times. The chain carries TRBV6-5 and TRBJ1-1; 9 nucleotides line up with TRBD1. V was clipped by 2 bases and J by 0 bases; unmatched bases: 4. The germline CDR1 and CDR2 sequences are MNHEY and SVGAGI. This CDR3 has 16 amino acids. CDR3: CASSYTGTGMNTEAFF. DNA of the CDR3: TGTGCCAGCAGTTACACCGGGACAGGGATGAACACTGAAGCTTTCTTT.

This clonotype came up many times. The chain has TRBV7-9 and TRBJ1-5; unclear D gene. This CDR3 spans 16 amino acids. Between the trimmed V and J ends, which lost 1 base and 2 bases, there was a span of 12 bases. Germline CDR1 is SEHNR and CDR2 is FQNEAQ (reference sequence). CDR3 region: CASSLEGPLGNQPQHF. The CDR3 DNA reads TGTGCCAGCAGCTTAGAGGGTCCGTTGGGCAATCAGCCCCAGCATTTT. The complete variable domain, with remaining parts taken from reference TRBV7-9 and TRBJ1-5, reads DTGVSQNPRHKITKRGQNVTFRCDPISEHNRLYWYRQTLGQGPEFLTYFQNEAQLEKSRLLSDRFSAERPKGSFSTLEIQRTEQGDSAMYLCASSLEGPLGNQPQHFGDGTRLSIL.

This clonotype was counted ten times or more. The V and J genes are TRBV27 and TRBJ2-3; tentatively, D is TRBD2 (5 bases). Germline-derived CDR1 and CDR2 are MNHEY and SMNVEV (reference sequence). The CDR3 is 15 residues long. With 5 bases removed from V and 5 bases from J, the gap between germline ends came to 17 bases. The CDR3 is CASSPQTISVDTQYF. CDR3 bases: TGTGCCAGCAGTCCGCAGACTATCTCCGTAGATACGCAGTATTTT.

The rearrangement links TRBV20-1 to TRBJ2-7, with TRBD2 matching over 8 bases. The CDR3 runs to 14 residues. The junction had 5 bases not matched to a gene; V was cut back by 0 bases and J by 4 bases. Germline V lookup: CDR1 DFQATT, CDR2 SNEGSKA (reference sequence). The CDR3 loop is CSARDPAGVYEQYF. DNA for the CDR3: TGCAGTGCTAGAGACCCAGCGGGGGTATACGAGCAGTACTTC.

This clonotype was picked up many times. The CDR3 DNA follows: TGTGCCAGCAGTCCTGGACTAGTTCAAGAGACCCAGTACTTC. This codes for CASSPGLVQETQYF. This rearrangement joins TRBV12-3 or TRBV12-4 to TRBJ2-5; 7 nucleotides agree with TRBD2. Trimming took 5 bases from V and 2 from J; bases not matched to a gene: 5. CDR3 size: 14 residues.

This clonotype was seen ten or more times. The chain recombines TRBV12-3 or TRBV12-4 with TRBJ2-1; D gene uncertain. The CDR3 is 12 amino acids. The V end was cut by 5 bases, the J end by 2 bases, with 4 bases between. The CDR3 here is CASSPTYNEQFF. The CDR3 bases are TGTGCCAGCAGTCCGACCTACAATGAGCAGTTCTTC.

This rearrangement joins TRBV27 to TRBJ2-7, with D tentatively TRBD1 (7 bases). Trimming cost V 4 bases and J 3 bases, with 10 bases left between them. CDR3 length equals 13 residues. Germline CDR1 and CDR2: MNHEY and SMNVEV (reference sequence). The CDR3 protein is CASSWGDSYEQYF. The CDR3 region has the DNA TGTGCCAGCAGTTGGGGGGACAGCTACGAGCAGTACTTC.